Given below is one T cell receptor (beta chain) in context. What it binds is unknown. The data are from a study of post-analysis software for immune sequencing data. Study-level points and caveats: Relative to controls, patients had five TRBV segments at higher frequency, with TRBV5-6, TRBV5-1 and TRBV20-1 among these.

Tagging with unique molecular identifiers was a feature of the TCR beta cDNA libraries. Each CDR3 protein is one row after TCRdb ran MiXCR on the PCR reads. The data show about 540,000 distinct CDR3 sequences, roughly 34% seen once. In germline, CDR1 is SGDLS, CDR2 YYNGEE. The germline V and J ends were trimmed by 1 base and 1 base, with 17 bases remaining between them. The CDR3 runs to 17 residues. The chain combines TRBV9 with TRBJ2-5; D might be TRBD2 (8 bases). Material for sequencing was blood. The receptor's source is a girl aged 2-17 years with multiple sclerosis. The CDR3 sequence is CASSVSGGGGIQETQYF. The CDR3, as DNA: TGTGCCAGCAGCGTATCGGGAGGGGGCGGGATCCAAGAGACCCAGTACTTC.